Listed here is a single TCR beta chain. The CDR3 extends over 15 amino acids. V was trimmed by 5 bases and J by 4 bases, leaving 17 bases between them. Looked up from germline, CDR1 is PRHDT and CDR2 is FYEKMQ (reference sequence). TCRdb keeps only in-frame clones here, not all; method: immunoSEQ multiplex PCR. Among about 660,000 clones listed, approximately 90% were seen once. The record originates from a study of shared T cell receptors in the human thymus. The same sample was also studied in work on human thymus T cells. That work contributes: From resections taken during corrective heart surgery, the thymus tissue was obtained. Related research described strongly overlapping thymic repertoires in unrelated people.

The sample consisted of thymocytes. The receptor comes from a boy in the first two years of life with a congenital heart defect. The chain couples TRBV13 to TRBJ2-5; D may be TRBD2 (5 bases). Written as DNA, the CDR3 is TGTGCCAGCAGCCCGCGAGGGAAGTCGCGAGAGACCCAGTACTTC. Amino acid sequence: CASSPRGKSRETQYF.